The 11 T cell receptor beta chains listed next were all sequenced from one sample in a study of cytomegalovirus exposure and HLA in healthy donors. Repertoires were generated with immunoSEQ multiplex PCR, while TCRdb's copy carries only in-frame clones and drops some. Of 180,000 or so clones in the sample, 65% to 90% were seen once. Sequenced: PBMCs. Receptor source: a woman aged 25 to 45 in good health and CMV-seropositive.

There are a few counts of this clone. V usage is TRBV19 and J usage is TRBJ2-2, with D perhaps matching TRBD1 (6 bases). Germline V gene lookup returns CDR1 LNHDA and CDR2 SQIVND (reference sequence). V shed 10 bases and J shed 4 bases, with 10 bases lying between them. The CDR3 extends over 12 amino acids. CDR3 sequence: CATRGPTGELFF. The CDR3 nucleotides read TGTGCCACCAGGGGACCCACCGGGGAGCTGTTTTTT.

The V and J genes are TRBV9 and TRBJ1-3, with D unresolved. Germline V gene data show CDR1 as SGDLS and CDR2 as YYNGEE. V lost 6 bases and J 6 bases, leaving 16 bases between the germline ends. This CDR3 region has 14 residues. The CDR3 reads CASNRNYAENTIYF. The CDR3 DNA reads TGTGCCAGCAACCGAAACTATGCCGAAAACACCATATATTTT.

The J gene is TRBJ2-5, the V gene TRBV6-5, with a possible D match to TRBD1 (6 bases). Between the trimmed V and J ends, which lost 0 bases and 6 bases, there was a span of 14 bases. The CDR3 is 15 amino acids. The V gene's germline CDR1 is MNHEY and CDR2 SVGAGI. CDR3 in amino acids: CASSYSTGDHQTQYF. DNA of the CDR3: TGTGCCAGCAGTTACTCGACAGGAGATCATCAGACCCAGTACTTC.

The chain couples TRBV12-5 to TRBJ2-1, with 9 bases lining up with TRBD2. The CDR3 covers 15 residues. The germline gives CDR1 LGHNT, CDR2 FRNRAP. Germline trimming cut 3 bases from V and 7 bases from J; bases unmatched to any gene: 7. The CDR3 region is CASGFRAGGLNEQFF. The DNA for the CDR3 is TGTGCTAGTGGTTTCAGAGCGGGAGGCCTAAATGAGCAGTTCTTC.

The chain recombines TRBV2 with TRBJ1-4, with 8 bases fitting TRBD1. The length of the CDR3 is 14 residues. After removal of 7 bases from V and 3 bases from J, the junction contained 4 bases not matched to a gene. The germline gives CDR1 SNHLY, CDR2 FYNNEI. CDR3 DNA: TGTGCCAGCACCCAGGGGGCGGCTAATGAAAAACTGTTTTTT. As protein: CASTQGAANEKLFF.

The chain couples TRBV19 to TRBJ1-1; 8 bases line up with TRBD1. Germline V gene sequence: CDR1 LNHDA, CDR2 SQIVND (reference sequence). The CDR3 spans 14 residues. V was clipped by 3 bases and J by 1 base; unmatched bases: 1. The CDR3 protein is CASSIGQGNTEAFF. The CDR3 DNA follows: TGTGCCAGTAGTATCGGACAGGGGAACACTGAAGCTTTCTTT.

CDR3 loop: CASNSGTSSTDTQYF. The CDR3, as DNA: TGCGCCAGCAACTCGGGTACCTCTAGCACAGATACGCAGTATTTT. This rearrangement joins TRBV5-1 to TRBJ2-3, with D hard to call. The germline V gene encodes CDR1 SGHRS and CDR2 YFSETQ. Trimming cost V 6 bases and J 0 bases, with 14 bases left between them. The CDR3 has 15 amino acids.

CDR3 sequence: CASSVASVSSYNEQFF. The CDR3 DNA follows: TGTGCCAGCAGTGTCGCTAGCGTGAGCTCCTACAATGAGCAGTTCTTC. This sequence joins TRBV2 and TRBJ2-1; possibly TRBD2 for D (6 bases). Looked up from germline, CDR1 is SNHLY and CDR2 is FYNNEI. CDR3 length: 16 amino acids. The V gene lost 4 bases and the J gene lost 0 bases, with 13 bases spanning the gap.

The table lists this clone with a few counts. A read error may produce the germline difference seen at one junction end. V gene TRBV4-1 combines with J gene TRBJ2-1; possibly TRBD2 for D (7 bases). Germline V lookup: CDR1 MGHRA, CDR2 YSYEKL. The CDR3 runs 14 residues. CDR3 loop: CASSQDYGGLANLF. The CDR3 bases are TGCGCCAGCAGCCAAGATTACGGGGGGCTAGCGAACCTCTTC.

The gene calls are TRBV4-1 and TRBJ2-7; TRBD1 aligns across 9 bases. Germline CDR1 MGHRA, CDR2 YSYEKL. The junction had 11 bases not matched to a gene; V was cut back by 6 bases and J by 5 bases. The CDR3 covers 15 residues. The CDR3 coding sequence is TGCGCCAGCAGACAAACAGGGGGCAAACGGGACGAGCAGTACTTC. Its protein product is CASRQTGGKRDEQYF.

J is TRBJ1-5 and V is TRBV7-9; D is ambiguous. V gave up 5 bases and J gave up 9 bases, with 11 bases separating them. This CDR3 is 12 amino acids long. The germline gives CDR1 SEHNR, CDR2 FQNEAQ (reference sequence). The CDR3 is CASSHGNSPQHF. In DNA form, the CDR3 reads TGTGCCAGCAGCCACGGGAACTCGCCCCAGCATTTT.